A single sample is the source of the 18 T cell receptor beta chains below, sequenced in a study of blood T cell repertoires in COVID-19. Measured with immunoSEQ multiplex PCR; TCRdb has only the in-frame clones, and not every one. The data hold 250,000 to 350,000 clones, with roughly 89% observed a single time. Sequenced material: peripheral blood. The source of these receptors is a woman aged 30 to 39 with active or convalescent COVID-19.

The gene calls are TRBV7-3 and TRBJ2-3; D unresolved. Germline assignment: CDR1 SGHTA and CDR2 FQGTGA. Trimming took off 8 bases at V and 0 bases at J, with 15 bases between the two ends. The CDR3 consists of 15 residues. The CDR3 nucleotides read TGTGCCAGCCGGCCCGACTTGTCTAGCACAGATACGCAGTATTTT. Amino acid sequence: CASRPDLSSTDTQYF. Complete variable domain (other parts from reference TRBV7-3 and TRBJ2-3): GAGVSQTPSNKVTEKGKYVELRCDPISGHTALYWYRQSLGQGPEFLIYFQGTGAADDSGLPNDRFFAVRPEGSVSTLKIQRTERGDSAVYLCASRPDLSSTDTQYFGPGTRLTVL.

This clone was seen once. The rearrangement links TRBV4-1 to TRBJ1-2; D may be TRBD1 (5 bases). Trimming pared 0 bases from V and 7 bases from J, leaving 18 bases between. This CDR3 is 16 amino acids long. Germline V gives CDR1 MGHRA, CDR2 YSYEKL. The CDR3 here is CASSQEGVSRRGGYTF. As DNA, the CDR3 is TGCGCCAGCAGCCAAGAGGGGGTCAGTCGGAGGGGTGGCTACACCTTC.

This chain connects TRBV7-2 to TRBJ2-1; D is ambiguous. The CDR3 is made up of 13 amino acids. Trimming left V 3 bases short and J 4 bases short, with 7 bases between. Germline-derived CDR1 and CDR2 are SGHTA and FQGNSA. The CDR3 region has the DNA TGTGCCAGCAGCTTCCGTAATTACAATGAGCAGTTCTTC. Translating gives CASSFRNYNEQFF.

This clone was seen once. The chain combines TRBV4-1 with TRBJ2-1; tentatively, D is TRBD1 (8 bases). Trimming shortened V by 1 base and J by 9 bases, and 19 bases separated the two germline ends. The CDR3 contains 16 residues. In germline, CDR1 is MGHRA, CDR2 YSYEKL. CDR3 coding DNA: TGCGCCAGCAGCCAAGTCACAGGGGGGGATGGCAGTGAGCAGTTCTTC. As protein: CASSQVTGGDGSEQFF.

The gene calls are TRBV9 and TRBJ1-1; 7 nucleotides agree with TRBD1. CDR3 size: 14 residues. The germline V gene has CDR1 SGDLS and CDR2 YYNGEE. V was clipped by 3 bases and J by 8 bases; unmatched bases: 10. The DNA for the CDR3 is TGTGCCAGCAGCGCCCGGGACAGATTAAGCGAAGCTTTCTTT. Amino acids: CASSARDRLSEAFF.

With respect to this clone: Other nucleotide sequences in the sample specify the same CDR3. CDR3 loop: CASSQDRGGSPYEQYF. The DNA of the CDR3 is TGCGCCAGCAGCCAAGATCGGGGGGGATCTCCCTACGAGCAGTACTTC. This rearrangement joins TRBV4-1 to TRBJ2-7, with 8 bases fitting TRBD2. CDR3 length equals 16 residues. Germline lookup yields CDR1 MGHRA and CDR2 YSYEKL. The V gene end was trimmed by 0 bases and the J gene end by 2 bases; junction bases not matched to a gene: 6.

Note on this clone: Other DNA sequences in this sample translate to the same CDR3. This chain connects TRBV30 to TRBJ1-5; 8 bases align to TRBD1. This CDR3 has 14 residues. The V gene end was trimmed by 2 bases and the J gene end by 2 bases; junction bases not matched to a gene: 2. Looked up from germline, CDR1 is GTSNPN and CDR2 is SVGIG (reference sequence). The CDR3 sequence: CAWSQGQGNQPQHF. The CDR3 nucleotides read TGTGCCTGGAGTCAGGGACAGGGCAATCAGCCCCAGCATTTT.

This clone appeared a single time. The V and J genes are TRBV5-1 and TRBJ2-7; maybe TRBD1 (6 bases). The CDR3 contains 15 residues. With 4 bases removed from V and 5 bases from J, the gap between germline ends came to 19 bases. Germline loops: CDR1 SGHRS, CDR2 YFSETQ. As DNA, the CDR3 is TGCGCCAGCAGCAGAACAGGGAATTTCGGGGACGAGCAGTACTTC. Residues: CASSRTGNFGDEQYF.

The rearrangement joins TRBV19 to TRBJ1-1; D call uncertain. V lost 2 bases to trimming and J lost 1 base, with 5 bases between them. The CDR3 has 13 amino acids. Germline V gives CDR1 LNHDA, CDR2 SQIVND (reference sequence). In DNA form, the CDR3 reads TGTGCCAGTAGTATATCCAGGAACACTGAAGCTTTCTTT. It encodes CASSISRNTEAFF.

The V and J genes are TRBV6-5 and TRBJ1-2; D is perhaps TRBD1 (5 bases). The CDR3 covers 13 residues. Trimming shortened V by 5 bases and J by 3 bases, and 10 bases separated the two germline ends. Germline CDR1 is MNHEY and CDR2 is SVGAGI. The CDR3 bases are TGTGCCAGCAGTACACTACAGGACTATGGCTACACCTTC. The encoded protein is CASSTLQDYGYTF.

This clone was picked up one time. V is TRBV24-1 and J is TRBJ2-3; 10 positions agree with TRBD2. Losses at the gene ends were 5 bases for V and 4 bases for J; bases not matched to a gene: 14. Germline V gives CDR1 KGHDR, CDR2 SFDVKD. The length of the CDR3 is 18 residues. CDR3 amino acids: CATSGRSSGGSMADTQYF. CDR3 DNA: TGTGCCACCAGTGGCAGGTCTAGCGGGGGAAGTATGGCAGATACGCAGTATTTT.

V gene TRBV6-1 combines with J gene TRBJ1-6; 11 bases line up with TRBD1. This CDR3 contains 16 residues. The ends lost 4 bases at V and 7 bases at J; junction bases unmatched: 6. The germline gives CDR1 MNHNS, CDR2 SASEGT. The CDR3 protein is CASSGGTGGFNSPLHF. The CDR3 DNA is TGTGCCAGCAGTGGCGGGACAGGGGGTTTCAATTCACCCCTCCACTTT.

V is TRBV5-1 and J is TRBJ2-1, with 12 bases that match TRBD2. CDR1 and CDR2 (germline): SGHRS, YFSETQ. The CDR3 length is 15 residues. V lost 2 bases to trimming and J lost 6 bases; unmatched junction nucleotides: 3. The CDR3 is CASSLTSGGRNEQFF. The CDR3 DNA reads TGCGCCAGCAGCTTAACTAGCGGGGGGCGCAATGAGCAGTTCTTC. The whole variable domain, remainder taken from reference TRBV5-1 and TRBJ2-1, is KAGVTQTPRYLIKTRGQQVTLSCSPISGHRSVSWYQQTPGQGLQFLFEYFSETQRNKGNFPGRFSGRQFSNSRSEMNVSTLELGDSALYLCASSLTSGGRNEQFFGPGTRLTVL.

J is TRBJ1-1 and V is TRBV3-1 (or the pseudogene TRBV3-2); TRBD1 aligns across 8 bases. CDR3 length: 13 residues. Per germline, CDR1 LGHDT and CDR2 YNNKEL (reference sequence). Trimming removed 4 bases from V and 8 bases from J; junction bases left unmatched: 6. CDR3 sequence: CASSRRGQEEAFF. DNA for the CDR3: TGTGCCAGCAGCCGAAGGGGACAGGAAGAAGCTTTCTTT.

The CDR3 DNA sequence: TGTGCCAGTAGTATTAATGTGGGCCTACCAGGCTACGAGCAGTACTTC. Amino acids: CASSINVGLPGYEQYF. The chain is built from TRBV19 and TRBJ2-7; D is undetermined. The V gene's germline CDR1 is LNHDA and CDR2 SQIVND (reference sequence). This CDR3 spans 16 amino acids. With 3 bases removed from V and 3 bases from J, the gap between germline ends came to 18 bases.

The chain joins TRBV11-1 to TRBJ2-3; a weak D match, TRBD2 (6 bases). Looked up from germline, CDR1 is SGHAT and CDR2 is FQDESV (reference sequence). The CDR3 runs 15 residues. Trimming cost V 5 bases and J 3 bases, with 15 bases left between them. This CDR3 is CASSPSGVGTDTQYF. The CDR3 DNA is TGTGCCAGCAGCCCTTCGGGGGTTGGTACAGATACGCAGTATTTT.

To note about this clone: Other DNA sequences of this sample code for an identical CDR3. The chain uses TRBV6-1 and TRBJ1-5, with 7 bases that match TRBD1. The CDR3 extends over 14 amino acids. Trimming removed 3 bases from V and 7 bases from J; junction bases left unmatched: 6. Germline assignment: CDR1 MNHNS and CDR2 SASEGT. CDR3 in amino acids: CASSDRQGGQPQHF. CDR3 nucleotide sequence: TGTGCCAGCAGTGACCGACAGGGTGGGCAGCCCCAGCATTTT.

The V and J genes are TRBV4-3 and TRBJ1-6; D not resolved. V was clipped by 0 bases and J by 8 bases, with 11 bases between them. Germline-derived CDR1 and CDR2 are LGHNA and YSLEER. The CDR3 consists of 15 residues. CDR3 sequence: CASSQDRGADSPLHF. The DNA of the CDR3 is TGCGCCAGCAGCCAAGATCGGGGTGCGGATTCACCCCTCCACTTT.